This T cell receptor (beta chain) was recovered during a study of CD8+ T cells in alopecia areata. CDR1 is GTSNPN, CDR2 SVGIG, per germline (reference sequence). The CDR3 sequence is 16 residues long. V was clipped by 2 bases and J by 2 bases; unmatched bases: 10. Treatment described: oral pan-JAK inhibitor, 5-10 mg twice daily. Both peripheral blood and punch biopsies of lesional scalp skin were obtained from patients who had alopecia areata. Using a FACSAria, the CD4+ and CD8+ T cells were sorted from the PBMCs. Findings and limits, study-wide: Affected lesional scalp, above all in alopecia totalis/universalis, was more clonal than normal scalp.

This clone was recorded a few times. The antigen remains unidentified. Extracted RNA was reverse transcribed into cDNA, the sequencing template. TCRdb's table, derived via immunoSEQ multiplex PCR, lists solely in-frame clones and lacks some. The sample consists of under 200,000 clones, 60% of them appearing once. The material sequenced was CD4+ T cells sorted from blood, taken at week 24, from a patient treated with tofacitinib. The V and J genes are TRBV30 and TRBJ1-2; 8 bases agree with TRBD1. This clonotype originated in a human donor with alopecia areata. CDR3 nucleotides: TGTGCCTGGAGTAAAAGTCGGGACAGGTGGAACTATGGCTACACCTTC. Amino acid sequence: CAWSKSRDRWNYGYTF.